A single sample is the source of the 30 T cell receptor beta chains below, sequenced in a study of cytomegalovirus exposure and HLA in healthy donors. Both 60 Vbeta primers and 13 Jbeta primers went into the PCR. Only in-frame clones appear in the TCRdb table, and some are missing; sequencing was by immunoSEQ multiplex PCR. The sample yields 35,000 to 50,000 clones, 68% seen once. Sequenced sample: PBMCs. These receptors were collected from a man between 35 and 55 years old in good health and CMV-seronegative.

CDR3 sequence: CASSLMAGGTNTEAFF. The CDR3 DNA follows: TGTGCCAGCAGCTTAATGGCAGGGGGAACAAACACTGAAGCTTTCTTT. The chain recombines TRBV7-3 with TRBJ1-1; 7 nucleotides line up with TRBD1. The J segment lost 2 bases and the V segment lost 1 base, leaving 7 bases of the junction unmatched. Germline assignment: CDR1 SGHTA and CDR2 FQGTGA. CDR3 size: 16 residues.

The rearrangement joins TRBV7-3 to TRBJ1-6, with D unresolved. Trimming shortened V by 0 bases and J by 7 bases, and 13 bases separated the two germline ends. CDR3 length equals 16 residues. Germline V gene sequence: CDR1 SGHTA, CDR2 FQGTGA. The CDR3 loop is CASSLTGPTGNSPLHF. DNA of the CDR3: TGTGCCAGCAGCTTAACGGGTCCGACGGGGAATTCACCCCTCCACTTT.

This clone was detected a few times. The rearrangement links TRBV6-1 to TRBJ1-6; 8 positions agree with TRBD1. CDR1 and CDR2 (germline): MNHNS, SASEGT. J was trimmed by 7 bases and V by 5 bases; bases with no gene match: 4. The CDR3 covers 14 residues. The CDR3 region is CASSSRTGNSPLHF. The CDR3 DNA reads as TGTGCCAGCAGTTCGCGGACAGGGAATTCACCCCTCCACTTT.

The J gene is TRBJ2-3, the V gene TRBV7-8; D ambiguous. Germline V lookup: CDR1 SGHVS, CDR2 FQNEAQ. V shed 3 bases and J shed 0 bases, with 7 bases lying between them. This CDR3 contains 14 residues. The CDR3 protein is CASSLTSSTDTQYF. Written as DNA, the CDR3 is TGTGCCAGCAGCTTGACATCTAGCACAGATACGCAGTATTTT.

The chain has TRBV21-1 and TRBJ2-5; the D call TRBD2 from the table was never checked on the DNA. TRBV21-1 is termed a pseudogene. CDR3 length: 16 residues. The CDR3 nucleotides are TGTGCCAGCAGCAAAGATTTCAGGAGGTACCAAGAGACCCAGTACTTC. It yields the protein CASSKDFRRYQETQYF.

CDR3 sequence: CASSVGTGRQGAEELFF. In DNA, the CDR3 is TGTGCCAGCAGCGTAGGAACAGGGAGACAGGGGGCCGAGGAGCTGTTTTTT. The chain has TRBV9 and TRBJ2-2; 10 bases match TRBD1. From germline, CDR1 is SGDLS and CDR2 YYNGEE. After removal of 0 bases from V and 10 bases from J, the junction contained 12 bases not matched to a gene. CDR3 length equals 17 residues.

This clone occurred a few times. The V and J genes are TRBV30 and TRBJ2-1; weak D call: TRBD1 (6 bases). Germline V gives CDR1 GTSNPN, CDR2 SVGIG (reference sequence). CDR3 length equals 14 residues. Trimming left V 0 bases short and J 5 bases short, with 11 bases between. CDR3 amino acids: CAWSVGTGNNEQFF. The CDR3 DNA sequence: TGTGCCTGGAGTGTTGGTACAGGGAACAATGAGCAGTTCTTC. Full variable domain (rest looked up from reference TRBV30 and TRBJ2-1): SQTIHQWPATLVQPVGSPLSLECTVEGTSNPNLYWYRQAAGRGLQLLFYSVGIGQISSEVPQNLSASRPQDRQFILSSKKLLLSDSGFYLCAWSVGTGNNEQFFGPGTRLTVL.

This clone was found once. The chain combines TRBV19 with TRBJ1-2; D gene uncertain. Germline values: CDR1 LNHDA, CDR2 SQIVND (reference sequence). The V and J ends lost 5 bases and 4 bases respectively, with 20 bases between them. The CDR3 covers 16 residues. The CDR3 coding sequence is TGTGCCAGTAGTCCGCTCACCGCTATTCGGGGCTATGGCTACACCTTC. This sequence encodes CASSPLTAIRGYGYTF.

V is TRBV30 and J is TRBJ1-1; unclear D gene. V gave up 2 bases and J gave up 0 bases, with 13 bases separating them. The CDR3 totals 15 residues. Germline CDR1 reads GTSNPN; CDR2 reads SVGIG (reference sequence). The CDR3 sequence: CAWSKASSMNTEAFF. The CDR3 DNA sequence: TGTGCCTGGAGTAAAGCGTCCAGCATGAACACTGAAGCTTTCTTT. Drawing the rest from reference TRBV30 and TRBJ1-1, the complete variable domain is SQTIHQWPATLVQPVGSPLSLECTVEGTSNPNLYWYRQAAGRGLQLLFYSVGIGQISSEVPQNLSASRPQDRQFILSSKKLLLSDSGFYLCAWSKASSMNTEAFFGQGTRLTVV.

This clone was observed a few times. The chain has TRBV6-1 and TRBJ2-5, with a tentative D call TRBD1 (5 bases). The germline gives CDR1 MNHNS, CDR2 SASEGT. Trimming pared 1 base from V and 3 bases from J, leaving 6 bases between. The CDR3 length is 13 residues. In DNA, the CDR3 is TGTGCCAGCAGTGAAGGGACAAAAGAGACCCAGTACTTC. This translates into CASSEGTKETQYF.

This clone came up a few times. The junction departs from germline at one end; a sequencing error may be responsible. This chain connects TRBV30 to TRBJ2-7; 10 nucleotides agree with TRBD1. The CDR3 contains 13 residues. Germline V gene sequence: CDR1 GTSNPN, CDR2 SVGIG (reference sequence). The CDR3 protein is CAWSGGTGVVRNF. CDR3 in DNA: TGTGCCTGGAGCGGCGGGACAGGGGTTGTAAGAAACTTC. The variable domain in full, with the rest retrieved from reference TRBV30 and TRBJ2-7, is SQTIHQWPATLVQPVGSPLSLECTVEGTSNPNLYWYRQAAGRGLQLLFYSVGIGQISSEVPQNLSASRPQDRQFILSSKKLLLSDSGFYLCAWSGGTGVVRNFGPGTRLTVT.

V gene TRBV11-2 combines with J gene TRBJ2-7; D is unresolved. Germline lookup yields CDR1 SGHAT and CDR2 FQNNGV. The germline V and J ends were trimmed by 4 bases and 0 bases, with 4 bases remaining between them. The CDR3 spans 12 residues. The CDR3 reads CASSSSSYEQYF. As DNA, the CDR3 is TGTGCCAGCAGCTCTAGCTCCTACGAGCAGTACTTC.

This clone was found once. The chain joins TRBV28 to TRBJ1-5; D perhaps matches TRBD1 (6 bases). V was pared by 1 base and J by 2 bases, with 12 bases between. The CDR3 is made up of 16 amino acids. From germline, CDR1 is MDHEN and CDR2 SYDVKM. The CDR3 DNA reads TGTGCCAGCAGTTTATCAGGGGAGGGTGGCAATCAGCCCCAGCATTTT. Translation gives CASSLSGEGGNQPQHF. The whole variable domain, remainder taken from reference TRBV28 and TRBJ1-5, is DVKVTQSSRYLVKRTGEKVFLECVQDMDHENMFWYRQDPGLGLRLIYFSYDVKMKEKGDIPEGYSVSREKKERFSLILESASTNQTSMYLCASSLSGEGGNQPQHFGDGTRLSIL.

V gene TRBV7-2 combines with J gene TRBJ2-2; TRBD2 matches at 7 bases. V lost 2 bases to trimming and J lost 3 bases; unmatched junction nucleotides: 3. Germline-derived CDR1 and CDR2 are SGHTA and FQGNSA. This CDR3 is built from 15 residues. The CDR3 nucleotides are TGTGCCAGCAGCTTATCGGCGGGAGACACCGGGGAGCTGTTTTTT. This codes for CASSLSAGDTGELFF.

This chain connects TRBV5-4 to TRBJ2-5, with TRBD2 identical over 10 bases. This CDR3 has 17 amino acids. Germline lookup yields CDR1 SGHNT and CDR2 YYREEE (reference sequence). V dropped 3 bases and J dropped 4; count of bases not matched to a gene: 12. CDR3 DNA sequence: TGTGCCAGCAGCTCAAAAGCGGGGGGGCCGCTCGGAGAGACCCAGTACTTC. Translation: CASSSKAGGPLGETQYF.

The J gene is TRBJ1-1, the V gene TRBV6-5; D call uncertain. V lost 6 bases and J lost 7, with 21 bases in between. Germline assignment: CDR1 MNHEY and CDR2 SVGAGI. This CDR3 region has 15 residues. CDR3 amino acids: CASSPGWPKGCEAFF. DNA of the CDR3: TGTGCCAGCAGCCCAGGTTGGCCCAAAGGCTGTGAAGCTTTCTTT.

Relative to its sample, this clone is medium-sized. The junction departs from the called germline gene at one end, perhaps through a read error. This rearrangement joins TRBV7-7 to TRBJ2-5; either TRBD1 or TRBD2 may fit D (7 bases each). There are 17 residues in the CDR3. CDR1 is SSHAT, CDR2 FNYEAQ, per germline (reference sequence). The chain's CDR3 is CASSLGGAGALQETQYF. In DNA form, the CDR3 reads TGTGCTAGCAGCTTAGGGGGCGCGGGGGCCCTCCAAGAGACCCAGTACTTC.

Only a few counts were recorded for this clone. V usage is TRBV6-1 and J usage is TRBJ2-5, with 11 bases matching TRBD1. This CDR3 is built from 15 residues. In germline, CDR1 is MNHNS, CDR2 SASEGT. The CDR3 bases are TGTGCACTCGGCGAAGGGACAGGGGGTAAAGAGACCCAGTACTTC. Translated, it gives CALGEGTGGKETQYF.

This chain links TRBV13 with TRBJ1-2; TRBD1 might be the D (5 bases). V lost 0 bases and J 6 bases, leaving 11 bases between the germline ends. The germline V gene encodes CDR1 PRHDT and CDR2 FYEKMQ (reference sequence). The CDR3 extends over 14 amino acids. The CDR3 sequence is CASSLGAGYDGYTF. Written as DNA, the CDR3 is TGTGCCAGCAGCTTAGGCGCAGGGTATGATGGCTACACCTTC.

The chain joins TRBV5-1 to TRBJ2-7; D is perhaps TRBD1 (5 bases). V dropped 2 bases and J dropped 0 bases, with 9 bases sitting between them. The CDR3 extends over 14 amino acids. Germline V gene lookup returns CDR1 SGHRS and CDR2 YFSETQ. CDR3 residues: CASSFRTRSYEQYF. CDR3 in DNA: TGCGCCAGCAGCTTCAGGACACGCTCCTACGAGCAGTACTTC.

This chain joins TRBV4-3 and TRBJ1-2; 8 bases match TRBD1. The germline V gene has CDR1 LGHNA and CDR2 YSLEER. J gave up 5 bases and V 4 bases, and 9 bases lay outside the gene matches. This CDR3 has 15 residues. CDR3 loop: CASSPPAGGLYGYTF. In nucleotides, the CDR3 is TGCGCCAGCAGCCCCCCGGCAGGGGGCCTTTATGGCTACACCTTC.

J is TRBJ2-3 and V is TRBV7-2, with D maybe TRBD2 (7 bases). Per the germline V gene, CDR1 is SGHTA and CDR2 is FQGNSA. The CDR3 is made up of 16 amino acids. Trimming pared 3 bases from V and 0 bases from J, leaving 13 bases between. The CDR3 region has the DNA TGTGCCAGCAGCTTTGTGGGGGGGCCTAGCACAGATACGCAGTATTTT. This sequence encodes CASSFVGGPSTDTQYF.

This chain connects TRBV28 to TRBJ1-1; D unresolved. Germline assignment: CDR1 MDHEN and CDR2 SYDVKM. There are 14 residues in the CDR3. The V gene lost 2 bases and the J gene lost 1 base, with 8 bases spanning the gap. The CDR3 is CASSLPSENTEAFF. As DNA, the CDR3 is TGTGCCAGCAGTTTACCCTCAGAGAACACTGAAGCTTTCTTT.

This clone was picked up one time. The chain joins TRBV6-6 to TRBJ2-7; unclear D gene. With 0 bases removed from V and 4 bases from J, the gap between germline ends came to 4 bases. Germline V gives CDR1 MNHNY, CDR2 SVGAGI (reference sequence). CDR3 length: 12 residues. CDR3 region: CASSYSPYEQYF. In DNA, the CDR3 is TGTGCCAGCAGTTACTCCCCTTACGAGCAGTACTTC.

The genes are TRBV4-1 and TRBJ1-5; 8 nucleotides align to TRBD1. Germline V gives CDR1 MGHRA, CDR2 YSYEKL. The CDR3 is made up of 16 amino acids. J lost 4 bases, V lost 0 bases, and 5 bases had no gene match. CDR3 bases: TGCGCCAGCAGCCAAGATATCCAGGGGGCAAATCAGCCCCAGCATTTT. Protein sequence: CASSQDIQGANQPQHF.

This clone appeared a single time. The rearrangement links TRBV2 to TRBJ2-7; 10 positions match TRBD1. There are 14 residues in the CDR3. The ends lost 9 bases at V and 3 bases at J; junction bases unmatched: 8. The germline V gene encodes CDR1 SNHLY and CDR2 FYNNEI. CDR3 residues: CASDPGQGIYEQYF. The CDR3 DNA sequence: TGTGCCAGTGACCCGGGACAGGGGATCTACGAGCAGTACTTC.

V is TRBV28 and J is TRBJ1-3; no clear D gene. Germline assignment: CDR1 MDHEN and CDR2 SYDVKM. Trimming took off 2 bases at V and 0 bases at J, with 11 bases between the two ends. The CDR3 spans 16 residues. This chain's CDR3 is CASSLHAGSSGNTIYF. The CDR3, as DNA: TGTGCCAGCAGTTTACATGCAGGTAGCTCTGGAAACACCATATATTTT.

This clone appeared a few times. The V gene is TRBV6-5, the J gene TRBJ1-1; D is possibly TRBD1 (5 bases). This CDR3 has 14 residues. V was pared by 4 bases and J by 4 bases, with 13 bases between. Germline CDR1 and CDR2: MNHEY and SVGAGI. In nucleotides, the CDR3 is TGTGCCAGCAGTTCCCAAACAGGAACCACTGAAGCTTTCTTT. It encodes CASSSQTGTTEAFF.

In its sample, this clone was seen once. The chain carries TRBV6-1 and TRBJ2-1, with TRBD1 identical over 7 bases. The CDR3 has 15 residues. V dropped 5 bases and J dropped 2; count of bases not matched to a gene: 6. Germline CDR1 is MNHNS and CDR2 is SASEGT. The CDR3 loop reads CASSPAGGTYNEQFF. CDR3 coding DNA: TGTGCCAGCAGTCCCGCAGGGGGAACCTACAATGAGCAGTTCTTC.

The chain is built from TRBV21-1 and TRBJ2-5; the listed D gene, TRBD2, was not tested against the DNA. TRBV21-1 is reported as a pseudogene. This CDR3 is built from 14 residues. The CDR3 is CASSKRGSKKTQYF. As DNA, the CDR3 is TGTGCCAGCAGCAAACGAGGGAGCAAAAAGACCCAGTACTTC.